Listed here are 5 T cell receptor beta chains from one sample, sequenced in a study of Ad26.COV2.S vaccination and SARS-CoV-2 variants. Profiled with immunoSEQ multiplex PCR; TCRdb holds only in-frame clones, not every one. The sample includes under 550,000 clones, around 87% of them seen just once. Treatment reported: about 20 received Ad26.COV2.S at low or high dose, single or two shots; several received placebo; per-sample allocation not given. Following the first vaccine or placebo injection, samples were taken on day 63. The specimen comprised peripheral blood, sampled in a trial of Ad26.COV2.S vaccine versus placebo. Receptors originate from a person between 18 and 65 years old who received the Ad26.COV2.S COVID-19 vaccine or a placebo.

The count of this clone is one. The DNA of the CDR3 is TGTGCCAGCAGACCGGGACAGGGCACTGAAGCTTTCTTT. Its protein product is CASRPGQGTEAFF. The V call is TRBV6-5, the J call TRBJ1-1; TRBD1 matches 9 bases. Trimming took 6 bases from V and 4 from J; bases not matched to a gene: 3. The CDR3 runs 13 residues. Germline lookup yields CDR1 MNHEY and CDR2 SVGAGI.

The V call is TRBV7-3, the J call TRBJ2-1; D not certain. The CDR3 contains 13 residues. Trimming shortened V by 5 bases and J by 5 bases, and 10 bases separated the two germline ends. Germline loops: CDR1 SGHTA, CDR2 FQGTGA. DNA for the CDR3: TGTGCCAGCAGCCCCGACCGGAACAATGAGCAGTTCTTC. Its protein product is CASSPDRNNEQFF.

This clone is a singleton in its sample. This chain joins TRBV5-8 and TRBJ1-5; a weak D match, TRBD1 (5 bases). This CDR3 comprises 18 residues. Germline loops: CDR1 SGHTS, CDR2 YDEGEE. The germline V and J ends were trimmed by 4 bases and 2 bases, with 22 bases remaining between them. CDR3 nucleotides: TGTGCCAGCAGCGTCTGGAGGGGAGACAACGGTGGCAATCAGCCCCAGCATTTT. The encoded protein is CASSVWRGDNGGNQPQHF.

There are a few counts of this clone. The chain joins TRBV21-1 to TRBJ2-7; TRBD1 is taken as the D call from the table, unchecked against the DNA. TRBV21-1 is a listed pseudogene. This CDR3 spans 18 amino acids. The CDR3 protein is CASSKVQGAGSGLFEQYF. The CDR3 region has the DNA TGTGCCAGCAGCAAAGTTCAGGGGGCAGGGTCTGGTTTATTCGAGCAGTACTTC.

The chain has TRBV28 and TRBJ2-3; a possible D gene is TRBD1 (7 bases). This CDR3 spans 14 amino acids. V shed 7 bases and J shed 7 bases, with 18 bases lying between them. Per the germline V gene, CDR1 is MDHEN and CDR2 is SYDVKM. The CDR3 DNA sequence: TGTGCCAGCACGCAGGGGGGCCGATTTAATACGCAGTATTTT. This codes for CASTQGGRFNTQYF. The entire variable domain, with the rest obtained from reference TRBV28 and TRBJ2-3, is as follows: DVKVTQSSRYLVKRTGEKVFLECVQDMDHENMFWYRQDPGLGLRLIYFSYDVKMKEKGDIPEGYSVSREKKERFSLILESASTNQTSMYLCASTQGGRFNTQYFGPGTRLTVL.